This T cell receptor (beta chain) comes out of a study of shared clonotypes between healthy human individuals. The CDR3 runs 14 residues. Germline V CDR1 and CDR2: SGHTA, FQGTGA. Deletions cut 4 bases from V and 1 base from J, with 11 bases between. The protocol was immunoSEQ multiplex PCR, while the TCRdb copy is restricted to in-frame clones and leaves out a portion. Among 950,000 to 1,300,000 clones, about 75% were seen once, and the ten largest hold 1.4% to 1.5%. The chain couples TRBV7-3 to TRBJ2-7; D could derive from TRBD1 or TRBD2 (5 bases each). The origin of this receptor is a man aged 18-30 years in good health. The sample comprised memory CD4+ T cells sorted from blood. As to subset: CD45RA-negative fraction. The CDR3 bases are TGTGCCAGCAGCTCAGGGACGGAGTCCTACGAGCAGTACTTC. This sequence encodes CASSSGTESYEQYF.